This TCR beta chain was obtained from a study of blood T cell repertoires in COVID-19. Germline CDR1 reads SGHDT; CDR2 reads YYEEEE. This CDR3 is 19 amino acids long. J lost 0 bases, V lost 2 bases, and 9 bases had no gene match. Cohort assignment relied on participant-reported clinical history. Cohort 3 donors counted as recovered after two negative PCRs, clearance, or resolved symptoms. Original processing notes: Reference gene primer amplification gave estimated nucleated cell counts. The table came from immunoSEQ multiplex PCR; TCRdb's copy has only in-frame clones and leaves some out. The V and J calls and clone size come from that table; D and trimming were worked out from the DNA. The sample consists of about 20,000 clones, about 91% of them appearing once.

Sequencing was carried out using PBMCs or T cells enriched from blood (not recorded which). The chain is built from TRBV5-6 and TRBJ1-6; 9 bases map to TRBD1. This receptor was taken from a woman in her thirties who had recovered from COVID-19. CDR3 residues: CASSLSGQGSSSYNSPLHF. The CDR3 DNA reads TGTGCCAGCAGCTTATCGGGACAGGGCTCTAGCTCCTATAATTCACCCCTCCACTTT.